Below are 3 T cell receptor beta chains sequenced from a single sample in a study of T cell clonality in common variable immunodeficiency. Points from the study as a whole: In common variable immunodeficiency, TCR beta chains reportedly carried fewer deletions and N-nucleotide insertions.

The assay was immunoSEQ multiplex PCR, and TCRdb's table has in-frame clones only and misses some. The data show about 42,000 clones, with none appearing a single time. Their antigens remain unidentified. Sample: peripheral blood mononuclear cells. These receptors were obtained from a human donor with common variable immunodeficiency.

This clone was counted at least ten times. The CDR3 region is CASSLDRANTGELFF. The sequenced part of the CDR3 DNA is TGTGCCAGCAGCTTAGACAGGGCGAACACCGGGGAG. This rearrangement joins TRBV7-9 to TRBJ2-2, with D perhaps TRBD1 (6 bases). The CDR3 end is not reached by the read, which stops 3 residues before it; the germline J gene fills it in. Per the germline V gene, CDR1 is SEHNR and CDR2 is FQNEAQ (reference sequence). The CDR3 length is 15 residues. With 1 base removed from V and 0 bases from J, the gap between germline ends came to 6 bases. Filled out from reference TRBV7-9 and TRBJ2-2, the complete variable domain reads DTGVSQNPRHKITKRGQNVTFRCDPISEHNRLYWYRQTLGQGPEFLTYFQNEAQLEKSRLLSDRFSAERPKGSFSTLEIQRTEQGDSAMYLCASSLDRANTGELFFGEGSRLTVL.

This clone was recorded at least ten times. Read data end 3 residues before the CDR3 end; the end is taken from the germline J gene. The genes are TRBV5-1 and TRBJ1-6; D is uncertain. CDR1 is SGHRS, CDR2 YFSETQ, per germline. V was cut by 0 bases and J by 6 bases, with 13 bases left in between. This CDR3 region has 16 residues. The CDR3 DNA, read in part, is TGCGCCAGCAGCTTGGATTTAGCGGGCCTTAATTCACCC. Translated: CASSLDLAGLNSP. In full, the CDR3 reads CASSLDLAGLNSPLHF.

A word on this clone: From the germline J gene comes the end of the CDR3, since the read stops 3 residues before it. J is TRBJ2-7 and V is TRBV20-1; 8 bases are a match to TRBD1. The CDR3 spans 14 residues. V shed 7 bases and J 4 bases; nucleotides not matched to a gene: 12. Germline assignment: CDR1 DFQATT and CDR2 SNEGSKA (reference sequence). Partial CDR3 DNA: TGCAGTGGCGAGGTTGGACAGGGAAGATACGAG. Amino acids: CSGEVGQGRYE. The full CDR3 reads CSGEVGQGRYEQYF.